Listed below are T cell receptor beta chains from one sample, sequenced in a study of T cell responses to AZD1222 COVID-19 vaccine. Profiling relied on immunoSEQ multiplex PCR, and the TCRdb table lists in-frame clones only, not all of them. The sample contains more than 150,000 clones, just over 90% of which appear only once. The sequences come from peripheral blood, collected 28 days after the second AZD1222 dose. The source of these receptors is an adult who received the AZD1222 COVID-19 vaccine. The conserved cysteine and the conserved F or W are not part of the CDR3 here.

TRBJ1-4	TRBV6-4	ASTGTTNEKLF
TRBJ2-7	TRBV6-5	ASSTSGSYEQY
TRBJ2-3	TRBV5-1	ASSPGQGISSTDTQY
TRBJ1-2	TRBV28	ASSLYSRQGGYGYT
TRBJ2-1	TRBV3-1/TRBV3-2	ASSHPGTSGYNEQF
TRBJ2-5	TRBV4-1	ASLKIFQETQY
TRBJ1-5	TRBV19	ASAGGREGGQPQH
TRBJ1-2	TRBV7-8	ASSPDPGYT
TRBJ2-2	TRBV18	ASSAARTGELF
TRBJ2-1	TRBV6-1	ASSDRDTTYNEQF
TRBJ1-3	TRBV7-9	ASSDSTGVGNTIY
TRBJ1-1	TRBV5-1	ASSLAEAGRDEAF
TRBJ2-3	TRBV28	ASSLALVITDTQY
TRBJ2-7	TRBV6-5	ASSYRGTSRYEQY
TRBJ2-1	TRBV21-1	ASTVRQASSYNEQF
TRBJ2-1	TRBV7-3	ASSPDRHNEQF
TRBJ2-3	TRBV7-3	ASSSQGTDTQY
TRBJ2-3	TRBV24-1	ATGLADTQY
TRBJ2-2	TRBV13	ASSLRGWGRITGELF
TRBJ1-3	TRBV5-1	ASSLSGGGGNTIY
TRBJ2-1	TRBV7-9	ASSIIGDEQF
TRBJ2-7	TRBV28	ASSLALAGTRRAHEQY
TRBJ1-2	TRBV28	ASSLFGGSKDGYT
TRBJ1-1	TRBV4-2	ASSQATVGGAEAF
TRBJ2-7	TRBV5-5	ASRPTSGTTYEQY
TRBJ1-2	TRBV18	ASSPTGADGYT
TRBJ1-5	TRBV24-1	ATSQVGNQPQH
TRBJ1-2	TRBV30	AWRGGNFYGYT
TRBJ2-1	TRBV11-3	ASRAGGNYNEQF
TRBJ2-1	TRBV6-4	ASSGDSSYNEQF
TRBJ2-5	TRBV7-2	ASSIRFSGGETQY
TRBJ1-5	TRBV19	ASSIRAGSFWDQPQH
TRBJ2-3	TRBV6-4	ASSDSSGKRDTQY
TRBJ2-1	TRBV2	ASSGRLAGYNEQF
TRBJ1-1	TRBV2	ASKVENTEAF
TRBJ1-5	TRBV7-8	ASSLAGRNNQPQH
TRBJ1-1	TRBV27	ASLELGALQNTEAF
TRBJ2-2	TRBV19	ASRQPGAGKTGELF
TRBJ2-5	TRBV27	ASSPGTGKETQY
TRBJ1-6	TRBV27	ASSRPEGHRNPWNSPLH
TRBJ1-6	TRBV19	ASSQKPGPTLDSPLH
TRBJ2-5	TRBV15	ATSRDVSGGPETQY
TRBJ2-7	TRBV2	ASGSDRFYEQY
TRBJ2-7	TRBV7-9	ASSLVAGQGIGYEQY
TRBJ1-5	TRBV24-1	ATSDSSGGPQH
TRBJ2-2	TRBV11-3	ASGRGQGADTGELF
TRBJ1-5	TRBV28	ASSSGRAPFYVGQPQH
TRBJ1-2	TRBV11-2	ASSSSGTGVGYT
TRBJ1-6	TRBV7-9	ASSLGNYNSPLH
TRBJ2-7	TRBV3-1/TRBV3-2	ASSQRGQGLEQY
TRBJ2-2	TRBV2	ASSELGGELF
TRBJ2-1	TRBV14	ASSQYSSGRGEQF
TRBJ1-6	TRBV27	ASSPTNNSPLH
TRBJ2-7	TRBV6-6	ASRTRDGSYEQY
TRBJ2-7	TRBV7-9	ASSLMDRDDEQY
TRBJ1-2	TRBV4-2	ASSPSSRGNYGYT
TRBJ2-4	TRBV6-2/TRBV6-3	ASSYSSRGRVGAKNIQY
TRBJ2-4	TRBV28	ASSLGGSSAKNIQY